This TCR beta chain was sequenced during a study of cytomegalovirus exposure and HLA in healthy donors. About the research overall: Earlier, 150 million to 200 million T cells were analyzed, and fewer than 120 million unique TCR beta sequences were found among them.

V shed 2 bases and J shed 1 base, with 2 bases lying between them. This CDR3 region has 12 residues. Germline V gene sequence: CDR1 MNHNS, CDR2 SASEGT. A multiplex PCR was run with 60 Vbeta primers and 13 Jbeta primers. TCRdb keeps only in-frame clones here, not all; method: immunoSEQ multiplex PCR. The table has under 200,000 clones, around 80% seen once; the top ten hold less than 2.5%. The origin of this receptor is a woman aged 50 to 60 in good health and CMV-seronegative. Source material: PBMCs. The genes are TRBV6-1 and TRBJ2-5; D is undetermined. The CDR3 loop reads CASSELQETQYF. The DNA for the CDR3 is TGTGCCAGCAGTGAACTCCAAGAGACCCAGTACTTC.